Listed below are T cell receptor beta chains from one sample, sequenced in a study of blood T cell repertoires in COVID-19. Clones were read by immunoSEQ multiplex PCR, and TCRdb kept only the in-frame ones, dropping some. The profile shows roughly 150,000 clones, approximately 78% of them singletons. The sequenced material came from peripheral blood. The origin of the receptors is a human donor in a cohort sampled during active COVID-19. The CDR3 runs from the conserved cysteine through the conserved F or W. The D gene is left open where the match is weak. Some rows mark clone size as missing; the rest say once, few, many or name a class of expanded clone.

d_gene,v_gene,j_gene,abundance,CDR3nt,CDR3aa
TRBD1,TRBV5-8,TRBJ1-2,once,TGTGCCAGCAGCTCCTACCCGGGACAGGGTTATGGCTACACCTTC,CASSSYPGQGYGYTF
-,TRBV21-1,TRBJ2-1,few,TGTGCCAGCAGCCTGCGGGACAGCTACAATGAGCAGTTCTTC,CASSLRDSYNEQFF
-,TRBV5-1,TRBJ1-5,few,TGCGCCAGCAGCTTTGAGGGTTCTCAGCCCCAGCATTTT,CASSFEGSQPQHF
-,TRBV7-9,TRBJ1-6,-,TGTGCCAGCAGCTGGAGCGATGCCTATAATTCACCCCTCCACTTT,CASSWSDAYNSPLHF
-,TRBV20-1,TRBJ1-6,-,TGCAGTGCTAGTGGGCTCAGTTCACCCCTCCACTTT,CSASGLSSPLHF
-,TRBV3-1/TRBV3-2,TRBJ2-7,-,TGTGCCAGCAGCCAAGGGGGGGCCTACGAGCAGTACTTC,CASSQGGAYEQYF
-,TRBV21-1,TRBJ2-1,-,TGTGCCAGCAGCATACAGGGGGCTGGTGAGCAGTTCTTC,CASSIQGAGEQFF
-,TRBV19,TRBJ2-3,few,TGTGCCAGTAACATCGGGGGCACAGATACGCAGTATTTT,CASNIGGTDTQYF
-,TRBV29-1,TRBJ1-5,few,TGCAGCGTTCTCTCAGGCCCGAATCAGCCCCAGCATTTT,CSVLSGPNQPQHF
-,TRBV5-1,TRBJ2-5,-,TGCGCCAGCAGCCTGGGGTATAGAACAGATGACCAAGAGACCCAGTACTTC,CASSLGYRTDDQETQYF
-,TRBV28,TRBJ2-2,-,TGTGCCAGCGTCTACGGGGGAAACACCGGGGAGCTGTTTTTT,CASVYGGNTGELFF
-,TRBV7-9,TRBJ2-2,few,TGTGCCAGCATCGAACCCAGGGTCGGCACCGGGGAGCTGTTTTTT,CASIEPRVGTGELFF
-,TRBV6-1,TRBJ1-2,once,TGTGCCAGCAGTGAATTGACAGCTAACTATGGCTACACCTTC,CASSELTANYGYTF
-,TRBV3-1/TRBV3-2,TRBJ2-6,-,TGTGCCAGCAGACTCTGGGCCGCTAACTCTGGGGCCAACGTCCTGACTTTC,CASRLWAANSGANVLTF
-,TRBV9,TRBJ1-4,once,TGTGCCAGCAGCGGGGGAGGACTGTCATATGAAAAACTGTTTTTT,CASSGGGLSYEKLFF
TRBD1,TRBV6-2/TRBV6-3,TRBJ1-1,-,TGTGCCAGCAGTCCCTCGGGACAGGGATGGAATGAAGCTTTCTTT,CASSPSGQGWNEAFF
-,TRBV9,TRBJ2-6,-,TGTGCCAGCAGTCGTAGAAGGGGGGGAGACCCTGGGGCCAACGTCCTGACTTTC,CASSRRRGGDPGANVLTF
TRBD1,TRBV18,TRBJ2-1,-,TGTGCCAGCTCGGGAACGACAGGGGATGAGCAGTTCTTC,CASSGTTGDEQFF
-,TRBV18,TRBJ2-2,-,TGTGCCAGCTCACCACCGACACAGAACACCGGGGAGCTGTTTTTT,CASSPPTQNTGELFF
-,TRBV6-5,TRBJ2-1,-,TGTGCCAGCGCTCCGGGACTTTACAATGAGCAGTTCTTC,CASAPGLYNEQFF
-,TRBV6-5,TRBJ2-2,-,TGTGCCAGCAGTTACTGGGGGGCGGGAGAGATCGGGGAGCTGTTTTTT,CASSYWGAGEIGELFF
-,TRBV14,TRBJ1-1,-,TGTGCCAGCAGCCAAGGAGGGTATGAGGCTTTCTTT,CASSQGGYEAFF
-,TRBV3-1/TRBV3-2,TRBJ1-3,-,TGTGCCAGCAGCCAAGCAAACTCTGGAAACACCATATATTTT,CASSQANSGNTIYF
TRBD2,TRBV10-3,TRBJ2-5,-,TGTGCCATCAGTGAGTTGGGTAGCGGGGCAAAGACCCAGTACTTC,CAISELGSGAKTQYF
TRBD2,TRBV27,TRBJ2-7,-,TGTGCCAGCAGTTGGTCCGGGACTAGTAGCGAGCAGTACTTC,CASSWSGTSSEQYF
-,TRBV9,TRBJ2-3,-,TGTGCCAGCAGCGTTCTCCAGGGGTCGGGCACAGATACGCAGTATTTT,CASSVLQGSGTDTQYF
-,TRBV4-3,TRBJ1-1,-,TGCGCCAGCAGCCAAGCAGGGTTCACTGAAGCTTTCTTT,CASSQAGFTEAFF
TRBD2,TRBV27,TRBJ2-1,-,TGTGCCAGCAGTTTATCGGGGGTGGTAGCGGGGGGCCCCGCTGAGCAGTTCTTC,CASSLSGVVAGGPAEQFF
TRBD2,TRBV7-3,TRBJ2-1,-,TGTGCCAGCAGCAAGGAAGCGGGAGAGTGGAATGAGCAGTTCTTC,CASSKEAGEWNEQFF
TRBD1,TRBV9,TRBJ1-2,-,TGTGCCAGCAGCGGGACAGGGGGTTATGGCTACACCTTC,CASSGTGGYGYTF
TRBD2,TRBV4-2,TRBJ2-1,-,TGTGCCAGCAGCCAAGGCTCTAGCGGGAGCTCCTACAATGAGCAGTTCTTC,CASSQGSSGSSYNEQFF
-,TRBV18,TRBJ2-2,-,TGTGCCAGCTCCCGGGGGACTGACTACACCGGGGAGCTGTTTTTT,CASSRGTDYTGELFF
-,TRBV7-7,TRBJ1-1,-,TGTGCCAGCAGCCTCCAGGTGAACACTGAAGCTTTCTTT,CASSLQVNTEAFF
TRBD2,TRBV7-8,TRBJ2-5,-,TGTGCCAGCAGCTTAGCCGGGACTAGCGGGGGAGCAGAGACCCAGTACTTC,CASSLAGTSGGAETQYF
TRBD1,TRBV5-8,TRBJ2-5,-,TGTGCCAGCAGCAACAGGGGGTACCAAGAGACCCAGTACTTC,CASSNRGYQETQYF
TRBD1,TRBV9,TRBJ1-2,-,TGTGCCAGCAGCGCGGGACAGGGAAGACCCCCTGGCTACACCTTC,CASSAGQGRPPGYTF
TRBD2,TRBV27,TRBJ2-3,-,TGTGCCAGCAGGCTGTCTAGCGGGGGCCTTGCTACGCAGTATTTT,CASRLSSGGLATQYF
TRBD1,TRBV10-3,TRBJ2-5,-,TGTGCCATCAGTGCTGGGACAGGTGAGACCCAGTACTTC,CAISAGTGETQYF
-,TRBV4-3,TRBJ1-2,many,TGCGCCAGCAGCCAGGGCGGGGCCTATGGCTACACCTTC,CASSQGGAYGYTF
TRBD2,TRBV7-2,TRBJ2-1,few,TGTGCCAGCAGCTTAGGGATAGCGGGAGGGTCCTACAATGAGCAGTTCTTC,CASSLGIAGGSYNEQFF
-,TRBV5-1,TRBJ1-1,-,TGCGCCAGCAGCTGGGCGGGTGAAGCTTTCTTT,CASSWAGEAFF
-,TRBV7-8,TRBJ1-5,-,TGTGCCAGCAGCTTCCCAGGGGAAAATCAGCCCCAGCATTTT,CASSFPGENQPQHF
-,TRBV9,TRBJ1-2,-,TGTGCCAGCAGCGTAGCTCCGGGGGGCGGCTACACCTTC,CASSVAPGGGYTF
TRBD1,TRBV6-5,TRBJ1-5,-,TGTGCCAGCAGGACCGGACAGGGAAGGGATCAGCCCCAGCATTTT,CASRTGQGRDQPQHF
-,TRBV20-1,TRBJ2-1,-,TGCAGTGCCTCCGACAATGAGCAGTTCTTC,CSASDNEQFF
TRBD1,TRBV19,TRBJ1-6,-,TGTGCCAGTACCGAACACACGGGACAGGCTTTGTGGAATTCACCCCTCCACTTT,CASTEHTGQALWNSPLHF
-,TRBV4-3,TRBJ2-1,many,TGCGCCAGCAGCCAAGACCCCAGTGGTTCCCACCCGAATGAGCAGTTCTTC,CASSQDPSGSHPNEQFF
-,TRBV6-5,TRBJ2-7,-,TGTGCCAGCAGGGCGGTTACCTACGAGCAGTACTTC,CASRAVTYEQYF
TRBD1,TRBV11-3,TRBJ1-2,-,TGTGCCAGCAGCTCTGGACAGGGTTCCTATGGCTACACCTTC,CASSSGQGSYGYTF
-,TRBV5-4,TRBJ2-7,once,TGTGCCAGCAGCTTGGCGGGGGATGCCTACGAGCAGTACTTC,CASSLAGDAYEQYF
TRBD1,TRBV7-6,TRBJ1-3,few,TGTGCCAGCAGCGTTACAGGGGACTCTGGAAACACCATATATTTT,CASSVTGDSGNTIYF
-,TRBV11-2,TRBJ1-1,once,TGTGCCAGCAGCTTAGATGTTGGGAGGCCGAACACTGAAGCTTTCTTT,CASSLDVGRPNTEAFF
-,TRBV6-5,TRBJ1-3,few,TGTGCCAGCAGTACAGGGTCCTTCTCTGGAAACACCATATATTTT,CASSTGSFSGNTIYF
-,TRBV4-3,TRBJ2-1,-,TGCGCCAGCAGCCAGGGCGGGACTCTGAATGAGCAGTTCTTC,CASSQGGTLNEQFF
-,TRBV4-3,TRBJ2-2,-,TGCGCCAGCAGCCAGGACTTACAGGGTACGAACACCGGGGAGCTGTTTTTT,CASSQDLQGTNTGELFF
TRBD2,TRBV3-1/TRBV3-2,TRBJ2-7,once,TGTGCCAGCAGCCCGGGGACTAGCGGGAGTAGGCGGTACTTC,CASSPGTSGSRRYF
TRBD1,TRBV28,TRBJ1-5,medium-sized,TGTGCCAGCAGTGAAGACAGGGGCGATAGGGCTAGCCAGCCCCAGCATTTT,CASSEDRGDRASQPQHF
-,TRBV5-1,TRBJ2-7,-,TGCGCCAGCAGCTTGGACAGGGTCTACGAGCAGTACTTC,CASSLDRVYEQYF
TRBD2,TRBV2,TRBJ2-1,once,TGTGCCAGCAGAGCCTTAGGGACTAGTACTTACAATGAGCAGTTCTTC,CASRALGTSTYNEQFF
TRBD2,TRBV5-5,TRBJ2-3,-,TGTGCCAGCAGCTTGGGACTAGCGGGAGGGGAAGATACGCAGTATTTT,CASSLGLAGGEDTQYF